These 11 T cell receptor beta chains share one sample of origin, sequenced in a study of blood T cell repertoires in COVID-19. Some clones are missing from TCRdb's copy, which holds only in-frame ones; the method was immunoSEQ multiplex PCR. Found here are hundreds of thousands of clones, around 86% of them singletons; the top ten hold about 4.5%. Sequencing was done on a sample of peripheral blood. These receptors all come from a man aged 50-60 years with acute or convalescent COVID-19.

The chain employs TRBV11-2 and TRBJ2-7; TRBD1 agrees at 8 bases. CDR3 length: 15 amino acids. With 1 base clipped from V and 2 bases from J, the junction kept 4 bases outside the gene matches. Per the germline V gene, CDR1 is SGHAT and CDR2 is FQNNGV. The CDR3 sequence: CASSLGGQGPYEQYF. DNA for the CDR3: TGTGCCAGCAGCTTAGGCGGACAGGGTCCCTACGAGCAGTACTTC. Variable domain in full (rest from reference TRBV11-2 and TRBJ2-7): EAGVAQSPRYKIIEKRQSVAFWCNPISGHATLYWYQQILGQGPKLLIQFQNNGVVDDSQLPKDRFSAERLKGVDSTLKIQPAKLEDSAVYLCASSLGGQGPYEQYFGPGTRLTVT.

The V call is TRBV5-5, the J call TRBJ1-6; D unclear. There are 12 residues in the CDR3. Germline V gives CDR1 SGHKS, CDR2 YYEKEE (reference sequence). With 7 bases removed from V and 4 bases from J, the gap between germline ends came to 6 bases. CDR3 nucleotides: TGTGCCAGCGGACTATATAATTCACCCCTCCACTTT. Its protein is CASGLYNSPLHF.

The gene calls are TRBV18 and TRBJ1-2; TRBD1 matches 7 bases. The J segment lost 1 base and the V segment lost 3 bases, leaving 8 bases of the junction unmatched. The CDR3 is made up of 16 amino acids. Germline CDR1 is KGHSH and CDR2 is LQKENI. The CDR3 is CASSPLQGTDNYGYTF. The CDR3 nucleotides read TGTGCCAGCTCACCCCTACAGGGGACGGATAACTATGGCTACACCTTC.

CDR3 nucleotides: TGCGCCAGCAGCTTGGCCTCTTTGACTAGCGGGGCCACCGGGGAGCTGTTTTTT. It specifies CASSLASLTSGATGELFF. The chain uses TRBV5-1 and TRBJ2-2; TRBD2 matches 11 bases. Trimming removed 0 bases from V and 4 bases from J; junction bases left unmatched: 8. The CDR3 contains 18 residues. CDR1 is SGHRS and CDR2 is YFSETQ in the germline V gene.

The chain carries TRBV2 and TRBJ1-6; a possible D gene is TRBD1 (5 bases). CDR1 and CDR2 from the germline V gene are SNHLY and FYNNEI. Deletions cut 4 bases from V and 8 bases from J, with 12 bases between. The CDR3 consists of 14 residues. CDR3: CASSGLDTDSPLHF. The DNA for the CDR3 is TGTGCCAGCAGTGGATTGGACACAGATTCACCCCTCCACTTT.

This clone was picked up one time. The V gene is TRBV5-1, the J gene TRBJ1-2; 8 bases are a match to TRBD1. Trimming took 0 bases from V and 4 from J; bases not matched to a gene: 8. This CDR3 contains 16 residues. The germline CDR1 and CDR2 sequences are SGHRS and YFSETQ. The CDR3 spells CASSLAVDRALYGYTF. In nucleotides, the CDR3 is TGCGCCAGCAGCTTGGCCGTGGACAGGGCGCTCTATGGCTACACCTTC.

The gene calls are TRBV3-1 (or the pseudogene TRBV3-2) and TRBJ1-4, with TRBD1 matching over 7 bases. The CDR3 has 15 amino acids. Trimming at V came to 2 bases and at J to 7 bases, leaving 7 bases not matched to a gene. Looked up from germline, CDR1 is LGHDT and CDR2 is YNNKEL (reference sequence). The CDR3 DNA is TGTGCCAGCAGCCAACTAGGGGGCCCGGCTGAAAAACTGTTTTTT. This encodes CASSQLGGPAEKLFF.

In its sample, this clone was seen a few times. CDR3 coding DNA: TGTGCCAGCAGTGATGGACAAGAAGGGTCACCCCTCCACTTT. As protein: CASSDGQEGSPLHF. The chain links TRBV2 to TRBJ1-6; D is possibly TRBD1 (5 bases). The CDR3 loop spans 14 amino acids. The V and J ends lost 3 bases and 10 bases respectively, with 13 bases between them. Germline-derived CDR1 and CDR2 are SNHLY and FYNNEI. Full variable domain (outside the CDR3, taken from reference TRBV2 and TRBJ1-6): EPEVTQTPSHQVTQMGQEVILRCVPISNHLYFYWYRQILGQKVEFLVSFYNNEISEKSEIFDDQFSVERPDGSNFTLKIRSTKLEDSAMYFCASSDGQEGSPLHFGNGTRLTVT.

V and J are TRBV18 and TRBJ1-6; TRBD1 might be the D (6 bases). Trimming took 1 base from V and 7 from J, leaving 14 bases between them. The CDR3 spans 16 residues. Germline CDR1 is KGHSH and CDR2 is LQKENI. The CDR3 region has the DNA TGTGCCAGCTCACCACGAGAAGACAGGAACAATTCACCCCTCCACTTT. Encoded protein: CASSPREDRNNSPLHF.

The chain joins TRBV12-3 or TRBV12-4 to TRBJ1-5; D remains unclear. Trimming took 3 bases from V and 3 from J, leaving 3 bases between them. The CDR3 totals 12 residues. CDR3 loop: CASSFVNQPQHF. CDR3 in DNA: TGTGCCAGCAGTTTCGTCAATCAGCCCCAGCATTTT.

The rearrangement uses TRBV19 and TRBJ2-7, with a possible D match to TRBD2 (7 bases). CDR1 and CDR2 (germline): LNHDA, SQIVND (reference sequence). The CDR3 is 15 amino acids. V lost 4 bases and J 2 bases, leaving 15 bases between the germline ends. This chain's CDR3 is CASSNSGGRTYEQYF. CDR3 bases: TGTGCCAGTAGTAACTCGGGGGGCCGGACCTACGAGCAGTACTTC.